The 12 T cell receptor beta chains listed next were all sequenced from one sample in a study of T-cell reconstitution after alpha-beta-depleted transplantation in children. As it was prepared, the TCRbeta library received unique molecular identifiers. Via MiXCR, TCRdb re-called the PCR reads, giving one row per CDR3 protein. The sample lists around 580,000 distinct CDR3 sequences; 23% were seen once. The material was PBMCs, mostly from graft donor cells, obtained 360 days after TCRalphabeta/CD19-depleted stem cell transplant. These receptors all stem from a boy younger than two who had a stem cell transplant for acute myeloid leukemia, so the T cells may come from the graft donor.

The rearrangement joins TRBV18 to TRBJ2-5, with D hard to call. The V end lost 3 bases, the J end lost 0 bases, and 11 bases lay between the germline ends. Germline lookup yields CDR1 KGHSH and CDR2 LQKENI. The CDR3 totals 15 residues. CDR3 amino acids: CASSPGPTYQETQYF. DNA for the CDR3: TGTGCCAGCTCACCCGGACCGACGTACCAAGAGACCCAGTACTTC.

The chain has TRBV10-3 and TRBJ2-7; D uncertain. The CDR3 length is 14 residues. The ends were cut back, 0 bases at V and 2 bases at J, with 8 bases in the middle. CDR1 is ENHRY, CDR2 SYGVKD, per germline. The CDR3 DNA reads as TGTGCCATCAGTGAGTCGACGGCGACCTACGAGCAGTACTTC. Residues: CAISESTATYEQYF.

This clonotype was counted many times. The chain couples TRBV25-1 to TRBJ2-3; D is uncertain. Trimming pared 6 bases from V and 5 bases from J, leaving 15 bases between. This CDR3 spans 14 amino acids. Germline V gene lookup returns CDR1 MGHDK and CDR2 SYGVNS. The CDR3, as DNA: TGTGCCAGCAGCCCCATCAAGGGTAGAGATACGCAGTATTTT. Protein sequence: CASSPIKGRDTQYF.

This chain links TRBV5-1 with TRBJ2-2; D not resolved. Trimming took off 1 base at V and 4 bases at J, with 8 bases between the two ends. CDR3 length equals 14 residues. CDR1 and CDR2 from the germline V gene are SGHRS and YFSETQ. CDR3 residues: CASSLTTSTGELFF. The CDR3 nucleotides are TGCGCCAGCAGCTTGACGACCAGCACCGGGGAGCTGTTTTTT.

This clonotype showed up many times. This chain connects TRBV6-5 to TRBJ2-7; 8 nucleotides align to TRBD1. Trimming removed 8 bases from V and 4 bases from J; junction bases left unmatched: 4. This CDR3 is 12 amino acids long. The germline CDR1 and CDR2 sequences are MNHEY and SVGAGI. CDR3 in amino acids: CASGQGRYEQYV. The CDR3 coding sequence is TGTGCCAGCGGACAGGGTAGATACGAGCAGTACGTC.

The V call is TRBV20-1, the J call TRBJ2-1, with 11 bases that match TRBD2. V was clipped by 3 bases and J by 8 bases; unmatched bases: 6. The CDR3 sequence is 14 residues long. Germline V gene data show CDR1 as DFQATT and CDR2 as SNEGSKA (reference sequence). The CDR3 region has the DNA TGCAGTGCTAGCGCTAGCGGGGGGCCCTATGAGCAGTTCTTC. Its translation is CSASASGGPYEQFF.

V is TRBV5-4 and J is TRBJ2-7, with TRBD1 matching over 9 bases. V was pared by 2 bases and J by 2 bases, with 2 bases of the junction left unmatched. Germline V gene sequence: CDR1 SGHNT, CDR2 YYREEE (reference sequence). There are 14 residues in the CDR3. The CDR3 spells CASSLDRGTYEQYF. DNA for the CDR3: TGTGCCAGCAGCTTAGACAGGGGGACCTACGAGCAGTACTTC.

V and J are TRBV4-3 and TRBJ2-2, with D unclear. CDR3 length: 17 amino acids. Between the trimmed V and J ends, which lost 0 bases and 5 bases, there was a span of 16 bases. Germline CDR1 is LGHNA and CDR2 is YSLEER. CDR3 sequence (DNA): TGCGCCAGCAGCCAAGATCGGCAGCGTCTGGGGACCGGGGAGCTGTTTTTT. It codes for CASSQDRQRLGTGELFF.

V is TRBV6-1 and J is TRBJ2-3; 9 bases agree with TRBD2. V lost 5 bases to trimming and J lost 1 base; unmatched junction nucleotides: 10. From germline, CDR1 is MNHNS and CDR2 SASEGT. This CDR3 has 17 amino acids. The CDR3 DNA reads TGTGCCAGCAGTCCCCTCGGACTAGCGAGGGGCACAGATACGCAGTATTTT. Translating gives CASSPLGLARGTDTQYF.

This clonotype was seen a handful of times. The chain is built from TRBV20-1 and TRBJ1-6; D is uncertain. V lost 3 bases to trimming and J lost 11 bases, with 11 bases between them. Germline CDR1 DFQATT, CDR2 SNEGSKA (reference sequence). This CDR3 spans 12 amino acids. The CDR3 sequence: CSASPLSTPLHF. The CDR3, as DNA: TGCAGTGCTAGTCCGCTGTCCACACCCCTCCACTTT.

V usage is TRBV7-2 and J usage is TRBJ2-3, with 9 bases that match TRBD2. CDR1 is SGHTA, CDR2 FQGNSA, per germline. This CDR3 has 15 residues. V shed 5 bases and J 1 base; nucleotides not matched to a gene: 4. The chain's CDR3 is CASSGGGGGTDTQYF. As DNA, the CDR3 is TGTGCCAGCAGCGGAGGCGGGGGGGGCACAGATACGCAGTATTTT.

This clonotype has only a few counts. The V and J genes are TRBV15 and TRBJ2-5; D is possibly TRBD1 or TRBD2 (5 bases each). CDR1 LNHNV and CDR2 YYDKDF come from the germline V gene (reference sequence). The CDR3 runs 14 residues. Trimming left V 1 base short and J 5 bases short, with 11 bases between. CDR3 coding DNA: TGTGCCACCAGCAGAGTGGGGGTTGAGGAGACCCAGTACTTC. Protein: CATSRVGVEETQYF.